The next 31 T cell receptor beta chains were all read from a single sample in a study of cytomegalovirus exposure and HLA in healthy donors. The PCR employed 60 Vbeta primers together with 13 Jbeta primers. The protocol was immunoSEQ multiplex PCR, while the TCRdb copy is restricted to in-frame clones and leaves out a portion. The table has around 180,000 clones, 80% to 90% seen once. The sequenced sample consisted of PBMCs. These receptors all stem from a male donor in good health and CMV-seronegative.

CDR3 nucleotide sequence: TGTGCCAGCAGTGAAGAAGACAGGGGGCTGGTTGAAAAACTGTTTTTT. As protein: CASSEEDRGLVEKLFF. The V call is TRBV25-1, the J call TRBJ1-4, with 10 bases lining up with TRBD1. This CDR3 has 16 amino acids. J gave up 7 bases and V 2 bases, and 7 bases lay outside the gene matches. The germline V gene encodes CDR1 MGHDK and CDR2 SYGVNS.

The rearrangement uses TRBV6-5 and TRBJ1-5; possibly TRBD1 for D (6 bases). Germline V lookup: CDR1 MNHEY, CDR2 SVGAGI. With 5 bases removed from V and 1 base from J, the gap between germline ends came to 6 bases. The CDR3 runs to 13 residues. This CDR3 reads CASSRGSNQPQHF. CDR3 coding DNA: TGTGCCAGCAGTAGGGGGAGCAATCAGCCCCAGCATTTT.

The chain has TRBV13 and TRBJ2-7; possibly TRBD1 for D (5 bases). V was clipped by 0 bases and J by 4 bases, with 13 bases between them. Germline V gives CDR1 PRHDT, CDR2 FYEKMQ (reference sequence). CDR3 length: 15 residues. CDR3: CASSLGLQDPYEQYF. The CDR3 nucleotides read TGTGCCAGCAGCTTAGGCTTACAGGACCCTTACGAGCAGTACTTC.

V usage is TRBV19 and J usage is TRBJ2-5, with no clear D. CDR3 length: 13 residues. With 3 bases removed from V and 8 bases from J, the gap between germline ends came to 13 bases. The germline CDR1 and CDR2 sequences are LNHDA and SQIVND (reference sequence). The CDR3 reads CASSIGGTDTQYF. The CDR3 DNA reads as TGTGCCAGTAGTATTGGCGGTACTGACACCCAGTACTTC.

Here the CDR3 reads CASSVSGVDEQFF. CDR3 coding DNA: TGTGCCAGCAGCGTCTCAGGGGTGGATGAGCAGTTCTTC. V is TRBV9 and J is TRBJ2-1, with TRBD1 as a possible D gene (6 bases). Germline CDR1 is SGDLS and CDR2 is YYNGEE. The length of the CDR3 is 13 residues. V was cut by 2 bases and J by 8 bases, with 11 bases left in between. Combining the CDR3 with reference TRBV9 and TRBJ2-1 gives the whole variable domain DSGVTQTPKHLITATGQRVTLRCSPRSGDLSVYWYQQSLDQGLQFLIQYYNGEERAKGNILERFSAQQFPDLHSELNLSSLELGDSALYFCASSVSGVDEQFFGPGTRLTVL.

This chain joins TRBV19 and TRBJ1-4; 7 bases line up with TRBD1. Germline CDR1 and CDR2: LNHDA and SQIVND (reference sequence). Trimming cost V 6 bases and J 8 bases; bases outside gene matches: 9. The CDR3 is 14 residues long. The CDR3 DNA sequence: TGTGCCAGTAGGACCGACAGGGTCACCGAAAAACTGTTTTTT. Amino acid sequence: CASRTDRVTEKLFF.

The chain couples TRBV5-1 to TRBJ2-2, with TRBD2 matching over 7 bases. This CDR3 contains 15 residues. Germline V lookup: CDR1 SGHRS, CDR2 YFSETQ. V dropped 2 bases and J dropped 5; count of bases not matched to a gene: 6. CDR3 nucleotides: TGCGCCAGCAGCTTCTTAGCGGGCGGGACCGGGGAGCTGTTTTTT. Translating it yields CASSFLAGGTGELFF.

The CDR3 sequence: CASSSGTSGSTQYF. The CDR3 DNA reads as TGCGCCAGCAGCTCCGGGACTAGCGGGAGCACCCAGTACTTC. The chain uses TRBV5-1 and TRBJ2-5, with TRBD2 matching over 14 bases. Germline lookup yields CDR1 SGHRS and CDR2 YFSETQ. The CDR3 is 14 residues long. J was trimmed by 8 bases and V by 3 bases; bases with no gene match: 3.

This clone was counted only a few times. The chain employs TRBV7-2 and TRBJ2-7; 7 bases align to TRBD2. This CDR3 has 15 amino acids. Germline V lookup: CDR1 SGHTA, CDR2 FQGNSA. With 5 bases clipped from V and 2 bases from J, the junction kept 9 bases outside the gene matches. The CDR3 region is CASSPLAGLTYEQYF. The CDR3 DNA reads TGTGCCAGCAGCCCCTTAGCGGGCCTAACCTACGAGCAGTACTTC.

The CDR3 is CASSIDTGLAGGPSTDTQYF. CDR3 in DNA: TGTGCCAGTAGTATAGATACAGGACTAGCGGGTGGCCCTAGCACAGATACGCAGTATTTT. The chain is built from TRBV19 and TRBJ2-3, with 11 bases fitting TRBD2. Germline CDR1 and CDR2: LNHDA and SQIVND (reference sequence). The CDR3 covers 20 residues. After removal of 0 bases from V and 0 bases from J, the junction contained 11 bases not matched to a gene.

The rearrangement uses TRBV19 and TRBJ2-2, with 9 positions matching TRBD1. The V and J ends lost 4 bases and 5 bases, in that order; junction bases with no gene match: 17. This CDR3 region has 19 residues. Germline lookup yields CDR1 LNHDA and CDR2 SQIVND (reference sequence). CDR3 loop: CASSTQGGWGQGFTGELFF. The CDR3 DNA reads as TGTGCCAGTAGTACCCAGGGCGGATGGGGACAGGGCTTTACCGGGGAGCTGTTTTTT.

The rearrangement uses TRBV18 and TRBJ2-1, with D maybe TRBD1 (5 bases). V was cut by 3 bases and J by 7 bases, with 13 bases left in between. This CDR3 has 14 amino acids. The V gene's germline CDR1 is KGHSH and CDR2 LQKENI. The CDR3 reads CASSPIGVGNEQFF. CDR3 nucleotides: TGTGCCAGCTCACCTATAGGGGTTGGGAATGAGCAGTTCTTC.

The CDR3 nucleotides read TGTGCCAGCAGCCCAGGGGGTAGCGGGGGTTCCTACAATGAGCAGTTCTTC. It is translated as CASSPGGSGGSYNEQFF. This rearrangement joins TRBV7-6 to TRBJ2-1, with 9 bases aligning to TRBD2. V was pared by 5 bases and J by 1 base, with 9 bases of the junction left unmatched. This CDR3 spans 17 amino acids. CDR1 and CDR2 (germline): SGHVS, FNYEAQ.

As DNA, the CDR3 is TGTGCCAGCTCACCACAGACAGGGGCCCCTTATTTTACCTATGGCTACACCTTC. Translated, it gives CASSPQTGAPYFTYGYTF. This rearrangement joins TRBV18 to TRBJ1-2, with TRBD1 matching 8 bases. The germline V gene encodes CDR1 KGHSH and CDR2 LQKENI. The trim removed 1 base at V and 4 bases at J, leaving 14 bases unmatched. The CDR3 sequence is 18 residues long. The complete variable domain, with remaining parts taken from reference TRBV18 and TRBJ1-2, reads NAGVMQNPRHLVRRRGQEARLRCSPMKGHSHVYWYRQLPEEGLKFMVYLQKENIIDESGMPKERFSAEFPKEGPSILRIQQVVRGDSAAYFCASSPQTGAPYFTYGYTFGSGTRLTVV.

CDR3 residues: CASRDSRVAYNEQFF. CDR3 DNA sequence: TGTGCCAGCAGGGACAGTCGGGTTGCCTACAATGAGCAGTTCTTC. V gene TRBV6-5 combines with J gene TRBJ2-1, with D possibly TRBD1 on 6 matching bases. This CDR3 region has 15 residues. Germline V gives CDR1 MNHEY, CDR2 SVGAGI. The V gene lost 6 bases and the J gene lost 2 bases, with 14 bases spanning the gap.

The rearrangement joins TRBV4-2 to TRBJ1-5, with TRBD1 identical over 10 bases. The CDR3 runs 14 residues. The V segment lost 5 bases and the J segment 5 bases; nucleotides outside the gene matches: 3. The germline CDR1 and CDR2 sequences are LGHNA and YNFKEQ. CDR3 loop: CASSGGTGDQPQHF. The CDR3 region has the DNA TGTGCCAGCAGCGGAGGGACAGGGGATCAGCCCCAGCATTTT.

This clone was counted once. The J gene is TRBJ2-5, the V gene TRBV2, with D possibly being TRBD1 (5 bases). V shed 3 bases and J shed 13 bases, with 15 bases lying between them. This CDR3 contains 12 residues. Germline assignment: CDR1 SNHLY and CDR2 FYNNEI. Here the CDR3 reads CASSEPGPIGYF. The CDR3 DNA follows: TGTGCCAGCAGTGAGCCAGGGCCCATAGGGTACTTC.

Points on this clone: The sample contains more than one DNA sequence encoding this CDR3. The genes are TRBV9 and TRBJ1-1, with a weak D call TRBD1 (6 bases). Germline V gene data show CDR1 as SGDLS and CDR2 as YYNGEE. Between the trimmed V and J ends, which lost 0 bases and 4 bases, there was a span of 10 bases. The CDR3 has 14 residues. CDR3 sequence (DNA): TGTGCCAGCAGCGTAGGAGGGGGGGCCACTGAAGCTTTCTTT. It yields the protein CASSVGGGATEAFF. Combining the CDR3 with reference TRBV9 and TRBJ1-1 gives the whole variable domain DSGVTQTPKHLITATGQRVTLRCSPRSGDLSVYWYQQSLDQGLQFLIQYYNGEERAKGNILERFSAQQFPDLHSELNLSSLELGDSALYFCASSVGGGATEAFFGQGTRLTVV.

This chain uses TRBV6-5 with TRBJ2-7, with D perhaps TRBD1 (6 bases). This CDR3 comprises 15 residues. From germline, CDR1 is MNHEY and CDR2 SVGAGI. The V and J ends lost 2 bases and 3 bases respectively, with 14 bases between them. The CDR3 sequence is CASSYTRGPLYEQYF. The CDR3 bases are TGTGCCAGCAGTTACACCAGGGGCCCTCTCTACGAGCAGTACTTC.

This chain joins TRBV29-1 and TRBJ2-3; no clear D. The V end lost 4 bases, the J end lost 2 bases, and 10 bases lay between the germline ends. The CDR3 length is 13 residues. The germline CDR1 and CDR2 sequences are SQVTM and ANQGSEA. CDR3 region: CSVVSLNTDTQYF. CDR3 DNA: TGCAGCGTTGTTTCACTGAACACAGATACGCAGTATTTT.

This clone occurred once. The chain is built from TRBV28 and TRBJ2-3; TRBD1 matches 7 bases. CDR1 MDHEN and CDR2 SYDVKM come from the germline V gene. This CDR3 is 15 amino acids long. After removal of 5 bases from V and 0 bases from J, the junction contained 5 bases not matched to a gene. CDR3 residues: CASSPGQSSTDTQYF. In DNA, the CDR3 is TGTGCCAGCAGTCCGGGACAGTCTAGCACAGATACGCAGTATTTT.

The rearrangement uses TRBV9 and TRBJ1-5, with D possibly being TRBD1 (5 bases). The CDR3 loop spans 14 amino acids. V lost 0 bases, J lost 7 bases, and 11 bases lay in between. The germline gives CDR1 SGDLS, CDR2 YYNGEE. CDR3 DNA sequence: TGTGCCAGCAGCGTAGGGGGGGAAGGACAGCCCCAGCATTTT. Translation: CASSVGGEGQPQHF.

The V call is TRBV5-5, the J call TRBJ2-3, with 11 positions matching TRBD2. The V and J ends lost 0 bases and 1 base, in that order; junction bases with no gene match: 1. Germline values: CDR1 SGHKS, CDR2 YYEKEE (reference sequence). The CDR3 contains 16 residues. CDR3 sequence reads: CASSLVLAGGTDTQYF. CDR3 DNA sequence: TGTGCCAGCAGCTTGGTACTAGCGGGGGGCACAGATACGCAGTATTTT.

V is TRBV7-9 and J is TRBJ1-6, with TRBD1 identical over 7 bases. The length of the CDR3 is 14 residues. Germline CDR1 SEHNR, CDR2 FQNEAQ (reference sequence). The V gene end was trimmed by 4 bases and the J gene end by 10 bases; junction bases not matched to a gene: 7. CDR3 bases: TGTGCCAGCAGCTATTACAGGGGTAGCTCACCCCTCCACTTT. It translates to CASSYYRGSSPLHF.

The chain recombines TRBV7-3 with TRBJ1-6, with D maybe TRBD1 (6 bases). The V end was cut by 4 bases, the J end by 6 bases, with 10 bases between. Germline V gene sequence: CDR1 SGHTA, CDR2 FQGTGA. This CDR3 is 14 amino acids long. In nucleotides, the CDR3 is TGTGCCAGCAGCTCACAGGGAGCTAATTCACCCCTCCACTTT. Residues: CASSSQGANSPLHF.

The V and J genes are TRBV15 and TRBJ2-3, with D possibly being TRBD2 (6 bases). Per the germline V gene, CDR1 is LNHNV and CDR2 is YYDKDF (reference sequence). The CDR3 length is 16 residues. V lost 6 bases and J 6 bases, leaving 22 bases between the germline ends. The chain's CDR3 is CATSPLSLGGGDTQYF. The CDR3 DNA sequence: TGTGCCACCAGTCCCCTGTCGCTCGGGGGAGGTGATACGCAGTATTTT.

This sequence joins TRBV4-2 and TRBJ2-3, with a possible D match to TRBD2 (6 bases). This CDR3 region has 14 residues. With 3 bases removed from V and 4 bases from J, the gap between germline ends came to 11 bases. Per germline, CDR1 LGHNA and CDR2 YNFKEQ. The CDR3 coding sequence is TGTGCCAGCAGCCAGGGGACTGCCTCAGATACGCAGTATTTT. Protein product: CASSQGTASDTQYF.

The V gene is TRBV7-3, the J gene TRBJ2-2; TRBD1 matches 9 bases. With 2 bases clipped from V and 5 bases from J, the junction kept 0 bases outside the gene matches. The CDR3 consists of 14 residues. Germline CDR1 SGHTA, CDR2 FQGTGA. The chain's CDR3 is CASSLGTGTGELFF. As DNA, the CDR3 is TGTGCCAGCAGCTTAGGGACAGGGACCGGGGAGCTGTTTTTT.

This rearrangement joins TRBV7-9 to TRBJ2-1; D is perhaps TRBD2 (5 bases). V was shortened by 1 base and J by 2 bases, with 9 bases between the two germline ends. Looked up from germline, CDR1 is SEHNR and CDR2 is FQNEAQ (reference sequence). This CDR3 is built from 15 residues. In DNA, the CDR3 is TGTGCCAGCAGCTTAGGGCTAGCCGCCTACAATGAGCAGTTCTTC. Residues: CASSLGLAAYNEQFF.

This chain joins TRBV7-9 and TRBJ1-1, with unresolved D. Germline V lookup: CDR1 SEHNR, CDR2 FQNEAQ (reference sequence). The CDR3 contains 14 residues. The germline V and J ends were trimmed by 8 bases and 1 base, with 14 bases remaining between them. The CDR3 nucleotides read TGTGCCAGCGTACCCCCTCTATCGAACACTGAAGCTTTCTTT. This encodes CASVPPLSNTEAFF.

This clone occurred once. This sample includes further DNA sequences coding for the same CDR3. The V and J genes are TRBV12-5 and TRBJ2-1; the match to TRBD1 covers 7 bases. The J segment lost 4 bases and the V segment lost 5 bases, leaving 5 bases of the junction unmatched. The CDR3 is 14 amino acids. Per germline, CDR1 LGHNT and CDR2 FRNRAP. CDR3: CASGLGTVYNEQFF. The CDR3 region has the DNA TGTGCTAGTGGTCTCGGGACAGTATACAATGAGCAGTTCTTC.